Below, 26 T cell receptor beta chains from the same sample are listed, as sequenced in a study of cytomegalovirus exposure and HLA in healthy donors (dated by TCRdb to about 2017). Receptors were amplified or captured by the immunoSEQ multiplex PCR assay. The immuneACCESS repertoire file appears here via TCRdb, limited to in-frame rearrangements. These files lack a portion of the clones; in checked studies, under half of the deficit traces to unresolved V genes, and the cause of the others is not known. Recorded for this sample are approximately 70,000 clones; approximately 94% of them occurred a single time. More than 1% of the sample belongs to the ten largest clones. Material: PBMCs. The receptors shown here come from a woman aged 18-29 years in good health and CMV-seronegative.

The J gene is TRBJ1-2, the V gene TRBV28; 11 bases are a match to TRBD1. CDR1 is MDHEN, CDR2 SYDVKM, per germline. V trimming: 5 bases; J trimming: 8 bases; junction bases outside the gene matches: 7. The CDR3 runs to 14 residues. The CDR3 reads CASSASGTGGGYTF. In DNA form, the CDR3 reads TGTGCCAGCAGTGCCTCCGGGACAGGGGGAGGCTACACCTTC.

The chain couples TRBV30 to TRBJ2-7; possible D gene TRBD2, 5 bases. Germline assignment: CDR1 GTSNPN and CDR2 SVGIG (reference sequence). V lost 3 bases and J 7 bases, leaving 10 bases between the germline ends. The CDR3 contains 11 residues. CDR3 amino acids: CAWSRGVEQYF. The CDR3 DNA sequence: TGTGCCTGGAGCCGGGGAGTTGAGCAGTACTTC.

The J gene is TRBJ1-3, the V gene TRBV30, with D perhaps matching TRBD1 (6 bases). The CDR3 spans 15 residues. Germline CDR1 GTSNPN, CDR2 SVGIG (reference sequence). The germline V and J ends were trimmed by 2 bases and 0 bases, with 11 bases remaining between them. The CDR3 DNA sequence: TGTGCCTGGAGTACCGGGACAAGCTCTGGAAACACCATATATTTT. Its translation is CAWSTGTSSGNTIYF.

The CDR3 DNA sequence: TGTGCCAGCAGCTTGTGGCGGGGGCCTTACGAGCAGTACTTC. This sequence encodes CASSLWRGPYEQYF. The genes are TRBV5-6 and TRBJ2-7; TRBD2 is a possible D gene (7 bases). V lost 1 base and J 4 bases, leaving 12 bases between the germline ends. The germline V gene has CDR1 SGHDT and CDR2 YYEEEE. The CDR3 sequence is 14 residues long.

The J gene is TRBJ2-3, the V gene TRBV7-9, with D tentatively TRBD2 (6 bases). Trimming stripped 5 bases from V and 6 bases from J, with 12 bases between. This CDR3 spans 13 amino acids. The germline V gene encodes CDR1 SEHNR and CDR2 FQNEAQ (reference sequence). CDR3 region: CASSRGGIDTQYF. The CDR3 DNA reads TGTGCCAGCAGCAGAGGAGGGATCGATACGCAGTATTTT.

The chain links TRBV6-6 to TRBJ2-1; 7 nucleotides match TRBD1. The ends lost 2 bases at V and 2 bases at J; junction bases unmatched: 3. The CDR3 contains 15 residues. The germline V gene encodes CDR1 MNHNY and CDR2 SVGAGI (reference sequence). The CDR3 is CASSYTGQTYNEQFF. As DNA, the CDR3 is TGTGCCAGCAGTTACACGGGACAGACCTACAATGAGCAGTTCTTC.

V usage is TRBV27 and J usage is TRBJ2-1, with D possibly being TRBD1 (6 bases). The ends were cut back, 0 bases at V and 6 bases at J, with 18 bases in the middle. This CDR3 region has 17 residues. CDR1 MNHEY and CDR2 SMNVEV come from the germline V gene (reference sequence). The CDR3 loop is CASSLSAGRGWSNEQFF. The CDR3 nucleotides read TGTGCCAGCAGTTTATCGGCGGGCAGGGGATGGTCCAATGAGCAGTTCTTC.

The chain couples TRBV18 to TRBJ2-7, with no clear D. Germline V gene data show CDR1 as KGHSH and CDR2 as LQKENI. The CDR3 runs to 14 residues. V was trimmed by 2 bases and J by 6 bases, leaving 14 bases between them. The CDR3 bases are TGTGCCAGCTCACCAAGAGATCCTCTCCGCGAGCAGTACTTC. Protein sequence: CASSPRDPLREQYF. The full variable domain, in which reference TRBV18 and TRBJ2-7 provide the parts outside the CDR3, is NAGVMQNPRHLVRRRGQEARLRCSPMKGHSHVYWYRQLPEEGLKFMVYLQKENIIDESGMPKERFSAEFPKEGPSILRIQQVVRGDSAAYFCASSPRDPLREQYFGPGTRLTVT.

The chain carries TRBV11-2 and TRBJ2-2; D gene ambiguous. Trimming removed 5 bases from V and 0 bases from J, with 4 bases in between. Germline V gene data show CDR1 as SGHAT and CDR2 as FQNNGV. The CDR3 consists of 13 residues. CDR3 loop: CASSPTNTGELFF. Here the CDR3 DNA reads TGTGCCAGCAGCCCTACGAACACCGGGGAGCTGTTTTTT.

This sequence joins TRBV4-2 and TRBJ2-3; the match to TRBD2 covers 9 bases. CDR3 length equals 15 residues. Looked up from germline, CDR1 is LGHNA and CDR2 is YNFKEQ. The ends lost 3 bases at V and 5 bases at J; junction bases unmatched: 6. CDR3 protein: CASSQGLAGLDTQYF. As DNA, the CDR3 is TGTGCCAGCAGCCAGGGGCTAGCGGGGTTAGATACGCAGTATTTT.

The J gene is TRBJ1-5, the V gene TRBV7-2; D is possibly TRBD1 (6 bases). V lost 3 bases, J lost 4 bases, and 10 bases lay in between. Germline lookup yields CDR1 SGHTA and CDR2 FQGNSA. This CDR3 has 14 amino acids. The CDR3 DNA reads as TGTGCCAGCAGCTTTTGGACAGAGAATCAGCCCCAGCATTTT. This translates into CASSFWTENQPQHF.

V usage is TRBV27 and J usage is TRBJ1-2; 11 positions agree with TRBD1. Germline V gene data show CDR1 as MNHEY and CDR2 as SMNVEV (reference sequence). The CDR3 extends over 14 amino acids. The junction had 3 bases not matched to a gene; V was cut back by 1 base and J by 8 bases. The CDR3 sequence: CASSLFGQGAGYTF. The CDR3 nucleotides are TGTGCCAGCAGTTTATTTGGACAGGGGGCCGGCTACACCTTC.

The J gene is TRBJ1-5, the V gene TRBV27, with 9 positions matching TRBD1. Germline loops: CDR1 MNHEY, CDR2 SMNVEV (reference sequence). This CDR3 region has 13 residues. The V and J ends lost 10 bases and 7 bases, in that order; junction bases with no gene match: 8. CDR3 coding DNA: TGTGCCAACCCGAACAGGGGGCGGCAGCCCCAGCATTTT. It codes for CANPNRGRQPQHF.

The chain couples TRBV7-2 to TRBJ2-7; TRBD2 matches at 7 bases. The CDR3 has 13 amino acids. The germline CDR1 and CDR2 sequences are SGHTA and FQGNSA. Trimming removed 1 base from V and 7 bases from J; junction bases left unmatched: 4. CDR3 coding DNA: TGTGCCAGCAGCTTAGGAGCGGGGTGGGAGCAGTACTTC. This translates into CASSLGAGWEQYF.

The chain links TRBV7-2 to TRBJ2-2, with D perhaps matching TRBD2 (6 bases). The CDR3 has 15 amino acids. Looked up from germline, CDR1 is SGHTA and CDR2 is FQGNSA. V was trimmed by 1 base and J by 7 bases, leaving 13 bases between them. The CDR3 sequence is CASSLGTSLGGELFF. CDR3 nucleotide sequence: TGTGCCAGCAGCTTAGGTACTAGCCTCGGCGGGGAGCTGTTTTTT.

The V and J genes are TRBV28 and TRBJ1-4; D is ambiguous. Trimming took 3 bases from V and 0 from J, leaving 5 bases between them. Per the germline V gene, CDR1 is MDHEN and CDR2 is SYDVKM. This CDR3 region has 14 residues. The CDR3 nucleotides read TGTGCCAGCAGTTTCTCAGCAACTAATGAAAAACTGTTTTTT. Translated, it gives CASSFSATNEKLFF. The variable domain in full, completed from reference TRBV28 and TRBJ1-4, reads DVKVTQSSRYLVKRTGEKVFLECVQDMDHENMFWYRQDPGLGLRLIYFSYDVKMKEKGDIPEGYSVSREKKERFSLILESASTNQTSMYLCASSFSATNEKLFFGSGTQLSVL.

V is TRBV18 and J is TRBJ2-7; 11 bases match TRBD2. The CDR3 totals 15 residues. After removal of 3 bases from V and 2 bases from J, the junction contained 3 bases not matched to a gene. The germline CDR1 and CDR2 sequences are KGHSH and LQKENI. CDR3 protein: CASSPGTSGAYEQYF. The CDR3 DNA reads TGTGCCAGCTCACCTGGGACTAGCGGTGCCTACGAGCAGTACTTC.

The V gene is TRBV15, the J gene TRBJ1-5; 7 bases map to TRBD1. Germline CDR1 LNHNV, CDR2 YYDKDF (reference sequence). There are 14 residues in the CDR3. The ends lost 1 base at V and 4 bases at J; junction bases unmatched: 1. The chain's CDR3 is CATSRGQGNQPQHF. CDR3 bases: TGTGCCACCAGCAGAGGACAGGGAAATCAGCCCCAGCATTTT.

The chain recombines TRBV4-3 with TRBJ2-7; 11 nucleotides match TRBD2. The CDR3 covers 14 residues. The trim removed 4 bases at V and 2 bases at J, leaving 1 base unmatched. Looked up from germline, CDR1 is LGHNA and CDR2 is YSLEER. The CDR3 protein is CASSPTSGTYEQYF. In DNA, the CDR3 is TGCGCCAGCAGCCCGACTAGCGGGACCTACGAGCAGTACTTC.

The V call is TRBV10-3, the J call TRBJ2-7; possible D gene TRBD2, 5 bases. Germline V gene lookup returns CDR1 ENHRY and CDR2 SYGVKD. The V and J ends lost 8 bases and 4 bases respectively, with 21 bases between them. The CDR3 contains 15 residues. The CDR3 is CAIGPGNYPDYEQYF. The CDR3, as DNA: TGTGCCATCGGTCCGGGAAACTACCCAGATTACGAGCAGTACTTC.

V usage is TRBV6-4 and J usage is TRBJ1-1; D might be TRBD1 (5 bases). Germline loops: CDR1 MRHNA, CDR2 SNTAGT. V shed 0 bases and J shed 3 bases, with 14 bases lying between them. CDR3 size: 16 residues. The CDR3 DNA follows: TGTGCCAGCAGTGACTCGAGTCCAGGGATGGACACTGAAGCTTTCTTT. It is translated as CASSDSSPGMDTEAFF.

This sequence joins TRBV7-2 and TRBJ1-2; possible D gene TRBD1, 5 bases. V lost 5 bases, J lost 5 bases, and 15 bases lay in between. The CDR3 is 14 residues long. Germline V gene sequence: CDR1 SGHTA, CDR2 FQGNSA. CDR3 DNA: TGTGCCAGCAGCCCCCTCAGGGTGGGGTATGGCTACACCTTC. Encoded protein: CASSPLRVGYGYTF.

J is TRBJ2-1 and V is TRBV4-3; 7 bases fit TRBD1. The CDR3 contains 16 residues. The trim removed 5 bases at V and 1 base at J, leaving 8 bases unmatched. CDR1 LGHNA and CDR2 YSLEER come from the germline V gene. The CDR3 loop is CASSNHRGKSYNEQFF. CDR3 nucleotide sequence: TGCGCCAGCAGCAACCACAGGGGTAAATCCTACAATGAGCAGTTCTTC.

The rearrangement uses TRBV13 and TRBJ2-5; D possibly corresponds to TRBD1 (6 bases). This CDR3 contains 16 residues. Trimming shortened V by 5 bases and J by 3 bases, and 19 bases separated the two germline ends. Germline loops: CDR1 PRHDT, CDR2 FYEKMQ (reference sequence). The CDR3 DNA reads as TGTGCCAGCAGCGCGAGCAGGAGACAGGTAGAAGAGACCCAGTACTTC. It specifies CASSASRRQVEETQYF.

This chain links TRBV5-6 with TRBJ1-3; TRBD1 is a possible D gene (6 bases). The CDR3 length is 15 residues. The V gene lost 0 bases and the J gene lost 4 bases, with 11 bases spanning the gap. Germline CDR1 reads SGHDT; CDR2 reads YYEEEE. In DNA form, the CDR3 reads TGTGCCAGCAGCTTGGATCCAGGGGAGGGAAACACCATATATTTT. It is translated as CASSLDPGEGNTIYF.

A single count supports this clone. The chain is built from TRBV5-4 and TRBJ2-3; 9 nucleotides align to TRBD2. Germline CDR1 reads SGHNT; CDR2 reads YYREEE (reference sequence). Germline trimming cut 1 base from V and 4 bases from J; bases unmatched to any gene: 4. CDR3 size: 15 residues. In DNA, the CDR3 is TGTGCCAGCAGCTTGAGCGGGGGGTCCGCAGATACGCAGTATTTT. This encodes CASSLSGGSADTQYF.